This T cell receptor (beta chain) was sequenced during a study of blood T cell repertoires in COVID-19. Study details: PBMCs, B-cell-depleted T cells, or T cells were the source of the cDNA or gDNA that made up the material.

Per the original methods: Nucleated cell number was recorded as an estimate derived from reference gene primer amplification. The assay was immunoSEQ multiplex PCR, and TCRdb's table has in-frame clones only and misses some. The V and J calls and clone size are taken from that table; D and trimming were inferred from the DNA. This repertoire shows approximately 300,000 clones, more than 70% found once; its top ten account for 1.5% to 2%. This CDR3 has 14 amino acids. The V gene end was trimmed by 4 bases and the J gene end by 6 bases; junction bases not matched to a gene: 5. Germline CDR1 reads LGHDT; CDR2 reads YNNKEL (reference sequence).

V gene TRBV3-1 (or the pseudogene TRBV3-2) combines with J gene TRBJ1-4, with 7 bases aligning to TRBD1. Sequenced sample: peripheral blood. The TCR comes from a woman between 45 and 60 years old with acute or convalescent COVID-19. CDR3 region: CASSPRRGYEKLFF. In DNA form, the CDR3 reads TGTGCCAGCAGCCCACGCAGGGGGTATGAAAAACTGTTTTTT.